This TCR beta chain emerged from a study of technical replicates of blood from a few donors. Germline V gene lookup returns CDR1 SNHLY and CDR2 FYNNEI. There are 18 residues in the CDR3. Losses at the gene ends were 0 bases for V and 2 bases for J; bases not matched to a gene: 7. The assay was immunoSEQ multiplex PCR, and TCRdb's table has in-frame clones only and misses some. The profile shows about 60,000 clones, around nine tenths of them singletons. This chain links TRBV2 with TRBJ2-7, with 13 positions matching TRBD2. The sequenced sample was PBMCs. The clonotype was recovered from a human donor in good health. Some clones in this sample may be carry-over from other donors' samples. CDR3 DNA sequence: TGTGCCAGCAGTGAAGCGCTTCGGACTAGCGGGAGCCCCTACGAGCAGTACTTC. Residues: CASSEALRTSGSPYEQYF.